The 3 T cell receptor beta chains given below trace back to one sample, sequenced in a study of circulating CD8 cells and anti-PD-1 response in melanoma. Four subsets defined by PD-1 and/or TIGIT were sorted from live CD3+CD8+TCRalphabeta+ cells. Each library started from about 14 ng of total RNA using the QIAseq Immune Repertoire TCR panel. TCRdb re-derived calls from the reads in MiXCR, one entry per CDR3 protein. The sample contains 250 to 300 distinct CDR3 sequences, more than 10% of which appear only once. Source: CD8+ T cells from PBMCs, taken at baseline or after one month of anti-PD-1 therapy (not recorded which). These receptors were collected from a human donor with melanoma.

By share of the sample, this clonotype is medium-sized (0.01 to 0.1%). For the CDR3, the DNA is TGTGCCAGCAGCCTTAGGGGTCGAAGGACTGAAGCTTTCTTT. Translation: CASSLRGRRTEAFF. The chain uses TRBV3-1 and TRBJ1-1; possible D gene TRBD1, 5 bases. CDR1 and CDR2 from the germline V gene are LGHDT and YNNKEL (reference sequence). The CDR3 is made up of 14 amino acids. Trimming shortened V by 4 bases and J by 5 bases, and 14 bases separated the two germline ends.

This clonotype is termed large. This sequence joins TRBV7-6 and TRBJ2-5; D remains ambiguous. The CDR3 has 15 amino acids. Per germline, CDR1 SGHVS and CDR2 FNYEAQ. Between the trimmed V and J ends, which lost 1 base and 3 bases, there was a span of 12 bases. The CDR3, as DNA: TGTGCCAGCAGCTTAGTAGCAGTTGGCAAAGAGACCCAGTACTTC. Translated: CASSLVAVGKETQYF.

This clonotype is large in the sample. The chain joins TRBV27 to TRBJ2-7; 9 bases map to TRBD1. The CDR3 spans 14 residues. CDR1 is MNHEY and CDR2 is SMNVEV in the germline V gene (reference sequence). The trim removed 1 base at V and 4 bases at J, leaving 2 bases unmatched. CDR3 DNA sequence: TGTGCCAGCAGTTTATTCGGGACAGGGTACGAGCAGTACTTC. Its translation is CASSLFGTGYEQYF.